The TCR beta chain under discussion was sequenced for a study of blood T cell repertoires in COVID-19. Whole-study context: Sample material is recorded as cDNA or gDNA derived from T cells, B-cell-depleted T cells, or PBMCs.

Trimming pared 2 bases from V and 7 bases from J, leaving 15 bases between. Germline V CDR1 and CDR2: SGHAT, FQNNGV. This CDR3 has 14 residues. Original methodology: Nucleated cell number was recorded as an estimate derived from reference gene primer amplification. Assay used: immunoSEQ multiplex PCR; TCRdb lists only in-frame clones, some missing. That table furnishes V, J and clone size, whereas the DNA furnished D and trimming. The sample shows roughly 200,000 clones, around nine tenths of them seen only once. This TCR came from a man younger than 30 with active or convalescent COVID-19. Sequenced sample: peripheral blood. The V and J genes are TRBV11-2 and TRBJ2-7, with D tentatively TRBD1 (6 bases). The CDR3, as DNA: TGTGCCAGCAGCTTAAGAGGGGCAGGGGAGGAGCAGTACTTC. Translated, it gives CASSLRGAGEEQYF. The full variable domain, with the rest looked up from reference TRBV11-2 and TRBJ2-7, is EAGVAQSPRYKIIEKRQSVAFWCNPISGHATLYWYQQILGQGPKLLIQFQNNGVVDDSQLPKDRFSAERLKGVDSTLKIQPAKLEDSAVYLCASSLRGAGEEQYFGPGTRLTVT.